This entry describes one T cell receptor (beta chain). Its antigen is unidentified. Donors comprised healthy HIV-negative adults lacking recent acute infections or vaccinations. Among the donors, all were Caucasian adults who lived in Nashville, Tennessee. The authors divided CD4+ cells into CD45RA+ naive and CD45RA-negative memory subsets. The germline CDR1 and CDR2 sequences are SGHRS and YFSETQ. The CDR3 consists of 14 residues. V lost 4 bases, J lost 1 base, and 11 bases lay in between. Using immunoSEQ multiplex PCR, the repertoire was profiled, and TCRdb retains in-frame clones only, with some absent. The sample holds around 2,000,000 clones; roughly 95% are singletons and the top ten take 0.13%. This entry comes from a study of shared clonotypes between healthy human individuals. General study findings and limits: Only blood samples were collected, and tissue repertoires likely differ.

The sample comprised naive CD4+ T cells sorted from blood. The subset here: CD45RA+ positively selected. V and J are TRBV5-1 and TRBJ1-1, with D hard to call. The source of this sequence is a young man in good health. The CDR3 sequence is CASSRDPENTEAFF. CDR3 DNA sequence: TGCGCCAGCAGCCGCGACCCAGAGAACACTGAAGCTTTCTTT.